This T cell receptor beta chain was found in a study of vaccination and CD4 T cells after COVID-19. The trim removed 0 bases at V and 4 bases at J, leaving 7 bases unmatched. The CDR3 is 16 amino acids. Germline lookup yields CDR1 SGHVS and CDR2 FQNEAQ. The Oncomine TCR Beta short-read assay was applied to DNA of cultured CD4+ T cells. Genomic DNA was taken out of cultured CD4+ T cells by extraction. Using its own MiXCR run on the PCR reads, TCRdb lists one record per CDR3 protein. The sample has 10,000 to 15,000 distinct CDR3 sequences; more than 25% are singletons. Noted treatment: approximately nine-day PBMC culture with coronavirus spike peptide pools or control peptides (ViraFEST assay). ViraFEST stimulated the growth of antigen-specific T cells using peptide pools and subsequently profiled their TCRs by sequencing. Per-well cultures of some 2.2 million PBMCs received 8.5 to 10 IU/ml IL-2 and 9 to 10 ug/ml peptide pools. Negative selection yielded CD4+ T cells from day-10 cultures.

This clonotype was observed a handful of times. What it recognizes is unknown. The TCR originated in a human donor with COVID-19. The sequenced material came from cultured CD4+ T cells from blood. The chain carries TRBV7-8 and TRBJ2-7, with 9 bases identical to TRBD1. As DNA, the CDR3 is TGTGCCAGCAGCTTAGCGGCCGGGACAGGGATGTACGAGCAGTACTTC. It yields the protein CASSLAAGTGMYEQYF. The whole variable domain, filled in from reference TRBV7-8 and TRBJ2-7, reads GAGVSQSPRYKVAKRGQDVALRCDPISGHVSLFWYQQALGQGPEFLTYFQNEAQLDKSGLPSDRFFAERPEGSVSTLKIQRTQQEDSAVYLCASSLAAGTGMYEQYFGPGTRLTVT.